These 14 T cell receptor beta chains were sequenced from one sample in a study of control samples from healthy donors and cancer patients. Repertoires were generated with immunoSEQ multiplex PCR, while TCRdb's copy carries only in-frame clones and drops some. The sample records around 170,000 clones, around 88% being singletons. Sequencing was done on a sample of blood. Every receptor here comes from a woman in her 30s in good health.

The V and J genes are TRBV2 and TRBJ2-3, with D perhaps TRBD1 (5 bases). Germline-derived CDR1 and CDR2 are SNHLY and FYNNEI. The CDR3 has 16 amino acids. Deletions cut 4 bases from V and 1 base from J, with 15 bases between. CDR3 DNA sequence: TGTGCCAGCAGTGTTGGAAGGGGCTCCGGCACAGATACGCAGTATTTT. Translation gives CASSVGRGSGTDTQYF.

The rearrangement joins TRBV28 to TRBJ2-1; the D call may be TRBD1 or TRBD2 (5 bases each). This CDR3 has 13 residues. V lost 3 bases, J lost 14 bases, and 17 bases lay in between. Germline V CDR1 and CDR2: MDHEN, SYDVKM. CDR3 sequence (DNA): TGTGCCAGCAGTTTCATTATTGGGACGGAAAAGTTCTTC. Translating it yields CASSFIIGTEKFF. Supplemented by reference TRBV28 and TRBJ2-1, the full variable domain reads DVKVTQSSRYLVKRTGEKVFLECVQDMDHENMFWYRQDPGLGLRLIYFSYDVKMKEKGDIPEGYSVSREKKERFSLILESASTNQTSMYLCASSFIIGTEKFFGPGTRLTVL.

V gene TRBV6-5 combines with J gene TRBJ2-5; D might be TRBD2 (6 bases). Deletions cut 4 bases from V and 5 bases from J, with 11 bases between. Germline values: CDR1 MNHEY, CDR2 SVGAGI. This CDR3 region has 13 residues. The CDR3: CASSSSSVETQYF. For the CDR3, the DNA is TGTGCCAGCAGTTCCTCTAGCGTCGAGACCCAGTACTTC.

The chain is built from TRBV5-5 and TRBJ1-5; no firm D call. Trimming removed 3 bases at V and 9 bases at J, with 19 bases between. The germline gives CDR1 SGHKS, CDR2 YYEKEE (reference sequence). The CDR3 covers 15 residues. CDR3 in DNA: TGTGCCAGCAGCTCCGCGGTCATCCCTGGGATGCCCCAGCATTTT. Its protein is CASSSAVIPGMPQHF.

This clone showed up just a few times. The chain has TRBV24-1 and TRBJ1-1; D perhaps matches TRBD1 (5 bases). V lost 3 bases and J 1 base, leaving 8 bases between the germline ends. This CDR3 contains 14 residues. CDR1 is KGHDR and CDR2 is SFDVKD in the germline V gene. CDR3 in amino acids: CATSDGHSNTEAFF. The CDR3 region has the DNA TGTGCCACCAGTGATGGACATTCGAACACTGAAGCTTTCTTT.

In its sample, this clone was seen once. The V and J genes are TRBV6-4 and TRBJ2-5; a possible D gene is TRBD2 (5 bases). Germline-derived CDR1 and CDR2 are MRHNA and SNTAGT. The V end lost 2 bases, the J end lost 1 base, and 20 bases lay between the germline ends. The CDR3 loop spans 18 amino acids. CDR3 in amino acids: CASSDRASSAPSQETQYF. For the CDR3, the DNA is TGTGCCAGCAGTGACCGAGCGAGTAGCGCCCCTTCCCAAGAGACCCAGTACTTC.

This rearrangement joins TRBV7-9 to TRBJ1-1; D is undetermined. V lost 1 base, J lost 5 bases, and 8 bases lay in between. The length of the CDR3 is 13 residues. Germline CDR1 SEHNR, CDR2 FQNEAQ (reference sequence). This CDR3 reads CASSLGSGTEAFF. CDR3 bases: TGTGCCAGCAGCTTAGGCTCCGGGACTGAAGCTTTCTTT.

The genes are TRBV18 and TRBJ2-6; 7 bases align to TRBD2. Germline V gene data show CDR1 as KGHSH and CDR2 as LQKENI. The CDR3 covers 17 residues. J gave up 2 bases and V 2 bases, and 6 bases lay outside the gene matches. The chain's CDR3 is CASSPSQGTTGANVLTF. The CDR3 nucleotides are TGTGCCAGCTCACCAAGCCAAGGGACTACTGGGGCCAACGTCCTGACTTTC.

V usage is TRBV2 and J usage is TRBJ2-1; TRBD2 agrees at 10 bases. The V gene's germline CDR1 is SNHLY and CDR2 FYNNEI. This CDR3 has 14 amino acids. V was pared by 5 bases and J by 7 bases, with 5 bases of the junction left unmatched. CDR3: CASSSPGLANEQFF. In nucleotides, the CDR3 is TGTGCCAGCAGTTCGCCGGGACTAGCGAATGAGCAGTTCTTC.

V and J are TRBV4-1 and TRBJ2-5, with D perhaps TRBD2 (6 bases). Looked up from germline, CDR1 is MGHRA and CDR2 is YSYEKL. CDR3 length: 14 amino acids. V dropped 1 base and J dropped 7 bases, with 13 bases sitting between them. The CDR3 region is CASSQGPGSGTQYF. As DNA, the CDR3 is TGCGCCAGCAGCCAAGGACCCGGGAGCGGGACCCAGTACTTC.

V and J are TRBV7-9 and TRBJ1-2; possibly TRBD1 for D (5 bases). From germline, CDR1 is SEHNR and CDR2 FQNEAQ (reference sequence). Trimming took off 1 base at V and 4 bases at J, with 10 bases between the two ends. This CDR3 has 14 residues. The CDR3 bases are TGTGCCAGCAGCTTAGTCGGGGGGTTCTATGGCTACACCTTC. Protein: CASSLVGGFYGYTF.

This chain uses TRBV20-1 with TRBJ2-7; D possibly matches TRBD1 or TRBD2 (5 bases each). Germline V gene data show CDR1 as DFQATT and CDR2 as SNEGSKA (reference sequence). The CDR3 spans 13 residues. The V end was cut by 3 bases, the J end by 2 bases, with 11 bases between. Here the CDR3 DNA reads TGCAGTGCTAGTCAGGGAGTAACCTACGAGCAGTACGTC. As protein: CSASQGVTYEQYV.

This chain uses TRBV20-1 with TRBJ2-1; 16 nucleotides match TRBD2. Germline V gene lookup returns CDR1 DFQATT and CDR2 SNEGSKA (reference sequence). The V and J ends lost 3 bases and 9 bases, in that order; junction bases with no gene match: 11. The CDR3 is 17 amino acids. CDR3 residues: CSASRGLAGGPEGEQFF. The CDR3 region has the DNA TGCAGTGCTAGTAGGGGACTAGCGGGAGGGCCGGAGGGTGAGCAGTTCTTC.

The V call is TRBV28, the J call TRBJ2-5, with D maybe TRBD2 (6 bases). Trimming removed 6 bases at V and 2 bases at J, with 10 bases between. In germline, CDR1 is MDHEN, CDR2 SYDVKM. The CDR3 sequence is 13 residues long. CDR3 nucleotide sequence: TGTGCCAGCAGCGGGGACTCACAAGAGACCCAGTACTTC. This codes for CASSGDSQETQYF.